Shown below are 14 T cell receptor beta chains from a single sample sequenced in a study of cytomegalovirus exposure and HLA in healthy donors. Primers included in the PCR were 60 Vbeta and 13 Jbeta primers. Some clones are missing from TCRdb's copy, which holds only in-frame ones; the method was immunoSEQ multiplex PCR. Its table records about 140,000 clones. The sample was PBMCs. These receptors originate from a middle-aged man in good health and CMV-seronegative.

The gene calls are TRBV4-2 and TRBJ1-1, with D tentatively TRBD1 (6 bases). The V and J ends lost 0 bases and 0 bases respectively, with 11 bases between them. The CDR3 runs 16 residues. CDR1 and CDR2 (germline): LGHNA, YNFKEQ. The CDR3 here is CASSQDRQVMNTEAFF. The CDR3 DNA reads TGTGCCAGCAGCCAAGATAGACAGGTTATGAACACTGAAGCTTTCTTT.

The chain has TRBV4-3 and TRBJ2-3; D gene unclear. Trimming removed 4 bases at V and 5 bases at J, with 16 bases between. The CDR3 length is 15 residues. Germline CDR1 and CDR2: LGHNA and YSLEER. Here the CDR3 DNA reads TGCGCCAGCAGCCTATCCCACGTTTCGGGAGATACGCAGTATTTT. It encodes CASSLSHVSGDTQYF.

CDR3 region: CASSRQENSYEQYF. CDR3 nucleotide sequence: TGCGCCAGCAGCCGACAGGAAAACTCCTACGAGCAGTACTTC. This sequence joins TRBV4-3 and TRBJ2-7; D is perhaps TRBD1 (6 bases). CDR1 is LGHNA and CDR2 is YSLEER in the germline V gene. The CDR3 has 14 amino acids. The V end lost 4 bases, the J end lost 0 bases, and 10 bases lay between the germline ends.

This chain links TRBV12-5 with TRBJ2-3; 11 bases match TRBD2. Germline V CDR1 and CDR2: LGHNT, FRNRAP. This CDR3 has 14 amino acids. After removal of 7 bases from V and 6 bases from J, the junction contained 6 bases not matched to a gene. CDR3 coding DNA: TGTGCTAGTGCCCTAGCGGGGGGACGGGATACGCAGTATTTT. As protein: CASALAGGRDTQYF. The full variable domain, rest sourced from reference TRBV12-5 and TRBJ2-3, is DARVTQTPRHKVTEMGQEVTMRCQPILGHNTVFWYRQTMMQGLELLAYFRNRAPLDDSGMPKDRFSAEMPDATLATLKIQPSEPRDSAVYFCASALAGGRDTQYFGPGTRLTVL.

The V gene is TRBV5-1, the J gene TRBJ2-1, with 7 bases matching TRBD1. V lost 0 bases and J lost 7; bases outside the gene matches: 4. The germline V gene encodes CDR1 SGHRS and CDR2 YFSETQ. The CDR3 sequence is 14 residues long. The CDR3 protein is CASSLGQGLNEQFF. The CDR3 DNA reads TGCGCCAGCAGCTTGGGACAGGGTTTAAATGAGCAGTTCTTC.

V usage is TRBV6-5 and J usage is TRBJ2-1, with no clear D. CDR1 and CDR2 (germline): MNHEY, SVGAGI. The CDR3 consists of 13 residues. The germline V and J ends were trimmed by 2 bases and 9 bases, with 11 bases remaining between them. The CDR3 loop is CASSYAPQREQFF. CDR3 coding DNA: TGTGCCAGCAGTTACGCCCCCCAGCGTGAGCAGTTCTTC.

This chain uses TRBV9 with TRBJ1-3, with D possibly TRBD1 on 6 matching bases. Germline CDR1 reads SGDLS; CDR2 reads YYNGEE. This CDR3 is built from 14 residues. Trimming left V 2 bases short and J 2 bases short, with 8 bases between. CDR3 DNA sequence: TGTGCCAGCAGCGTCACAGGGACTGGAAACACCATATATTTT. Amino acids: CASSVTGTGNTIYF.

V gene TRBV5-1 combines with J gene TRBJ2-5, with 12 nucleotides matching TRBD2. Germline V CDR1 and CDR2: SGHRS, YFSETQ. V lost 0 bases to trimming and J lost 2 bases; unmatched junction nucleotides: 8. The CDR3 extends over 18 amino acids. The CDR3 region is CASSLASLAGGGQETQYF. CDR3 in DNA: TGCGCCAGCAGCTTGGCCTCTCTAGCGGGGGGGGGACAAGAGACCCAGTACTTC. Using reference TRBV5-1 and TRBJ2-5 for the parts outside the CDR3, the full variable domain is KAGVTQTPRYLIKTRGQQVTLSCSPISGHRSVSWYQQTPGQGLQFLFEYFSETQRNKGNFPGRFSGRQFSNSRSEMNVSTLELGDSALYLCASSLASLAGGGQETQYFGPGTRLLVL.

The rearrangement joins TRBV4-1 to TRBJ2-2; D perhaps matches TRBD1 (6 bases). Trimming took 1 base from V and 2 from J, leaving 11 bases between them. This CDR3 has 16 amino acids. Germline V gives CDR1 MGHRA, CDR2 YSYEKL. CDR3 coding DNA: TGCGCCAGCAGCCAAGCGACAGGTAGAAACACCGGGGAGCTGTTTTTT. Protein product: CASSQATGRNTGELFF.

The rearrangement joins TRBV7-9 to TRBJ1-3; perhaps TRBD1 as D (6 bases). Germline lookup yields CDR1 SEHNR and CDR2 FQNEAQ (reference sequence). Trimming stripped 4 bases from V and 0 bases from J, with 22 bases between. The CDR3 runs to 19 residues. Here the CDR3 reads CASSWVGQSRLNSGNTIYF. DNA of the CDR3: TGTGCCAGCAGCTGGGTCGGACAGTCAAGACTTAACTCTGGAAACACCATATATTTT.

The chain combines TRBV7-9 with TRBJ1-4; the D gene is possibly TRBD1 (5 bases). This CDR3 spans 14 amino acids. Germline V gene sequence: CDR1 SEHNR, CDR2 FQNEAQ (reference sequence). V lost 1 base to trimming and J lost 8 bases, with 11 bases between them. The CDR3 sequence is CASSLEGVLEKLFF. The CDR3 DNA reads TGTGCCAGCAGCTTAGAAGGGGTTTTGGAAAAACTGTTTTTT.

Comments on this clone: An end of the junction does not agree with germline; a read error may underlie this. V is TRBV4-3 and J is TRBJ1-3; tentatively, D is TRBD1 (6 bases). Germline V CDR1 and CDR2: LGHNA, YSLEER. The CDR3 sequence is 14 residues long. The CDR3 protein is CASSPGTTGDTIYF. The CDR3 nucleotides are TGCGCCAGCAGCCCGGGGACAACTGGAGACACCATATATTTT.

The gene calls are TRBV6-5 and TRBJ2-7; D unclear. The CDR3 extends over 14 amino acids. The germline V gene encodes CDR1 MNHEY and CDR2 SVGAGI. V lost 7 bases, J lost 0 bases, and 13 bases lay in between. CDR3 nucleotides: TGTGCCAGCACTGGGCCCCTGAGCTCCTACGAGCAGTACTTC. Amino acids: CASTGPLSSYEQYF.

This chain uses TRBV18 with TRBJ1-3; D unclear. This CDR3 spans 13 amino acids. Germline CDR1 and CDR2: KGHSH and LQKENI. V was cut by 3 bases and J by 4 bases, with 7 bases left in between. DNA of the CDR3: TGTGCCAGCTCACCCTCCGTCGGAAACACCATATATTTT. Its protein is CASSPSVGNTIYF.